The clone carrying this T cell receptor beta chain has only a few counts. Its antigen is as yet unknown. The CDR3 is 14 amino acids. With 4 bases clipped from V and 2 bases from J, the junction kept 4 bases outside the gene matches. Germline V lookup: CDR1 SGHAT, CDR2 FQDESV (reference sequence). The sample is drawn from a study of OX40 agonist ivuxolimab in advanced cancers. Looking at the study overall: Ivuxolimab, an antibody that agonizes OX40 (CD134), was administered to the patients. Prior therapy, whether anti-PD-1, anti-PD-L1 or anti-CTLA-4, was allowed, and less than 45% had some. Three patients responded partially, comprising one with hepatocellular carcinoma and two with cutaneous melanoma. Study-wide results and caveats: Among T cells, CD8+ cells averaged more expanded clones than CD4+ cells.

Repertoires were generated with immunoSEQ multiplex PCR, while TCRdb's copy carries only in-frame clones and drops some. Of roughly 61,000 clones listed, about 81% are singletons. This sequence was found in an adult with an advanced solid tumor such as melanoma, head and neck, liver or kidney cancer. This specimen consisted of CD4+ or CD8+ T cells sorted from blood, obtained in a trial of the OX40 agonist ivuxolimab. The chain uses TRBV11-1 and TRBJ1-2; 7 bases align to TRBD1. As DNA, the CDR3 is TGTGCCAGCAGCTCTGGGACAGTGAACTATGGCTACACCTTC. Amino acid sequence: CASSSGTVNYGYTF.